A selection of T cell receptor beta chains follows, all from one sample in a study of T cells in Graves' hyperthyroidism and ophthalmopathy. In TCRdb, the multiplex PCR reads were re-called with MiXCR into one record per CDR3 protein. The repertoire holds 800,000 or so distinct CDR3 sequences, with over 35% as singletons. Material: blood. The source is a man between 18 and 35 years old with Graves' hyperthyroidism. Both conserved end residues are part of each CDR3. The D gene is left open where the match is weak.

V,D,J,CDR3
TRBV12-3/TRBV12-4,.,TRBJ1-6,CASSSADSNSPLHF
TRBV7-6,TRBD1,TRBJ1-4,CASSIRDSHNEKLFF
TRBV7-3,.,TRBJ2-2,CASSFDQDTGELFF
TRBV2,.,TRBJ2-5,CASRLAGAGTQYF
TRBV9,.,TRBJ2-7,CASSRDNGPYEQYF
TRBV19,.,TRBJ2-7,CASSTDNYEQYF
TRBV29-1,.,TRBJ1-1,CSVNRGTEAFF
TRBV29-1,TRBD1,TRBJ2-7,CSVEEGGQGSYEQYF
TRBV20-1,.,TRBJ2-7,CSARGGQVYEQYF
TRBV6-5,.,TRBJ1-2,CASRGEQIANYGYTF
TRBV7-9,TRBD1,TRBJ2-7,CASSSGTGGFYEQYF
TRBV7-8,.,TRBJ2-2,CASSLEDNTGELFF
TRBV6-5,.,TRBJ2-2,CASSSGRPTGELFF
TRBV10-3,.,TRBJ2-5,CAPAWEGAWETQYF
TRBV19,.,TRBJ1-5,CASSPRRGAVRVNQPQHF
TRBV15,.,TRBJ1-1,CATHRITGMNTEAFF
TRBV15,.,TRBJ1-3,CATSSDSGNTIYF
TRBV4-1,.,TRBJ1-1,CASSQDVRPNTEAFF
TRBV10-3,.,TRBJ1-2,CAISGPVNLYGYTF
TRBV12-3/TRBV12-4,.,TRBJ2-5,CASTLGAIETQYF
TRBV6-5,.,TRBJ1-2,CASSEITGRYGYTF
TRBV12-3/TRBV12-4,.,TRBJ1-6,CASSFGPRIDNSPLHF
TRBV5-1,.,TRBJ2-2,CASSTQAFLNTGELFF
TRBV4-1,.,TRBJ2-3,CASSQGVGVGTDTQYF
TRBV7-8,.,TRBJ1-1,CASSFGVYTEAFF
TRBV7-8,.,TRBJ2-7,CASSLEGRSYEQYF
TRBV10-3,.,TRBJ1-2,CAISEDRYTF
TRBV5-1,.,TRBJ2-5,CASLGGSETQYF
TRBV7-8,TRBD2,TRBJ2-2,CASSPTSGGAAGELFF
TRBV11-2,TRBD2,TRBJ2-2,CASSSGLAGELFF
TRBV29-1,.,TRBJ1-3,CSVESPGQGNTIYF